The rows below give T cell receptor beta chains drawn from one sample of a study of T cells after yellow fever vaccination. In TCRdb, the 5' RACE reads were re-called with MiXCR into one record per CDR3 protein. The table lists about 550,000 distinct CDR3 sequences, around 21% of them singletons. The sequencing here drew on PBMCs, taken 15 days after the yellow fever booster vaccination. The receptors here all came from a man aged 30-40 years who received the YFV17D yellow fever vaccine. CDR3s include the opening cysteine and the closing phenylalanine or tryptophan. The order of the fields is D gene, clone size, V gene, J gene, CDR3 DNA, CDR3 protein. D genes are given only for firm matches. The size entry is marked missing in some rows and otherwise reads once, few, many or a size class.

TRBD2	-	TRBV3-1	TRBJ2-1	TGTGCCAGCAGCCGATCATCTAGCGGGGGAGGTCGGGATGAGCAGTTCTTC	CASSRSSSGGGRDEQFF
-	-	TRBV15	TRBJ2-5	TGTGCCACCAGCAGTGGACAGATGACCTTCCAAGAGACCCAGTACTTC	CATSSGQMTFQETQYF
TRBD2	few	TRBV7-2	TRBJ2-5	TGTGCCAGCAGCGGGACTAGTGCCTTGGAGACCCAGTACTTC	CASSGTSALETQYF
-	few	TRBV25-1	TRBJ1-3	TGTGCCAGCAGTATGATAGGGACCGACTCTGGAAACACCATATATTTT	CASSMIGTDSGNTIYF
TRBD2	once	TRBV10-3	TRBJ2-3	TGTGCCATCAGAAGGACTAGCGGAACCACAGATACGCAGTATTTT	CAIRRTSGTTDTQYF
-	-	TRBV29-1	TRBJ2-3	TGCAGCGTCGCGACAGAGAGCACAGATACGCAGTATTTT	CSVATESTDTQYF
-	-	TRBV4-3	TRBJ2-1	TGCGCCAGCAGCCAAGGAGTGGGTGAGCAGTTCTTC	CASSQGVGEQFF
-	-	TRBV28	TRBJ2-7	TGTGCCAGCAGTTGGGGCGACGAGCAGTACTTC	CASSWGDEQYF
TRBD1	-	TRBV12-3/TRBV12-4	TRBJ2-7	TGTGCCTCCTCCCCGACAGGGTTCTACGAGCAGTACTTC	CASSPTGFYEQYF
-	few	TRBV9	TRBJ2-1	TGTGCCAGCAGCCCTTGGAGACAGGACTCCTACAATGAGCAGTTCTTC	CASSPWRQDSYNEQFF
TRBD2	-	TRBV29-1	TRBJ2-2	TGCAGCGTTGCCCCAGCCACTAGCGACACCGGGGAGCTGTTTTTT	CSVAPATSDTGELFF
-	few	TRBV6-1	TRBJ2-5	TGTGCCAGCAGTGAAGTTGGGGTCTGGGAGACCCAGTACTTC	CASSEVGVWETQYF
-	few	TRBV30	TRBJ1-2	TGTGCCTGGAGTGGAAAGGGGCAGGGTCGTGGCTACACCTTC	CAWSGKGQGRGYTF
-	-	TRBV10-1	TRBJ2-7	TGCGCCAGCAGTGAGGGGACGGGGTTCTCCGAGCAGTACTTC	CASSEGTGFSEQYF
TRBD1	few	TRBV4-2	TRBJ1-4	TGTGCCAGCAGGCAGGGGGCGAGAAATGAAAAACTGTTTTTT	CASRQGARNEKLFF
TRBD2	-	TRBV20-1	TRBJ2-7	TGCAGTGCTAGCGCGGGAGGCAAATACGAGCAGTACTTC	CSASAGGKYEQYF
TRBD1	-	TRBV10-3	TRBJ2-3	TGTGCCATCAGTGTAGGGGGCGCAGATACGCAGTATTTT	CAISVGGADTQYF
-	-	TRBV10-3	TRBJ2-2	TGTGCCATCAGTGACCGGGGAGATCTTTCCGGGGAGCTGTTTTTT	CAISDRGDLSGELFF
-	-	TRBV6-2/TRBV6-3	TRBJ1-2	TGTGCCAGCAGTTCAGAAGGGTTAGGCTACACCTTC	CASSSEGLGYTF
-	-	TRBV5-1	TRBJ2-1	TGCGCCAGCAGGCCTGATGTGGTCAATGAGCAGTTCTTC	CASRPDVVNEQFF
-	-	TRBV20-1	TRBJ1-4	TGCAGTGCCCCTAGTGAAAAACTGTTTTTT	CSAPSEKLFF
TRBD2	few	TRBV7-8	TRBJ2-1	TGTGCCAGCAGCCCCCGAGCGGGAGGGGAGGAAAATGAGCAGTTCTTC	CASSPRAGGEENEQFF
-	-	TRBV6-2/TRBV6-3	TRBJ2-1	TGTGCCAGCAGTTACTCGGACGGGACTTTGGGGTTCTTC	CASSYSDGTLGFF
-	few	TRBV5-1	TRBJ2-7	TGCGCCAGCAGCTTGCCACACCCTCAGCGGGAGCAGTACTTC	CASSLPHPQREQYF
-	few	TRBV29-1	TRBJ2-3	TGCAGCTCCGCTCAAATGGGGGCTAGCACAGATACGCAGTATTTT	CSSAQMGASTDTQYF
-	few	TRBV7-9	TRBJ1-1	TGTGCCAGCAGGGTCATGGGGACTGAAGCTTTCTTT	CASRVMGTEAFF
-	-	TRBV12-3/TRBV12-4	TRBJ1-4	TGTGCCAGCAGTTTGAGGCAGGGAGGTGAAAAACTGTTTTTT	CASSLRQGGEKLFF
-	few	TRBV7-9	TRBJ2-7	TGTGCCAGCAGCTTAGGAGGGGGAACGGGCGACGAGCAGTACTTC	CASSLGGGTGDEQYF
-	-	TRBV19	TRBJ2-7	TGTGCCAGTAGTTCTCAGCTTTCCTACGAGCAGTACTTC	CASSSQLSYEQYF
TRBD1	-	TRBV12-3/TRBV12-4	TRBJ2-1	TGTGCCAGCAGTAGAACCGGGACAGGGGAGTTCTTC	CASSRTGTGEFF
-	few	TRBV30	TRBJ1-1	TGTGCCTGGAGAACCACGTATAGTACTGAAGCTTTCTTT	CAWRTTYSTEAFF
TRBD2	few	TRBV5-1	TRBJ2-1	TGCGCCAGCAGCTTGGATCCGGGACTAGCAAACATTGAGCAGTTCTTC	CASSLDPGLANIEQFF
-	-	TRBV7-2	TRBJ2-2	TGTGCCAGCTTTTGGGGACGTGATGCCGGGGAGCTGTTTTTT	CASFWGRDAGELFF
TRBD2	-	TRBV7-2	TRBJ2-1	TGTGCCAGCAAGAGACTAGCGGGAGCTGAGCAGTTCTTC	CASKRLAGAEQFF
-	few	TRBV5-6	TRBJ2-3	TGTGCCAGCAGCTGGGGACCCGGGGATACGCAGTATTTT	CASSWGPGDTQYF
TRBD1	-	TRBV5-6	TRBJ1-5	TGTGCCAGCAGCTCGGGACAGCCTAATCAGCCCCAGCATTTT	CASSSGQPNQPQHF
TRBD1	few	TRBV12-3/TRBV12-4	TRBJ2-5	TGTGCCAGCAGATGTCCGACAGGGCCGCGGGAGACCCAGTACTTC	CASRCPTGPRETQYF
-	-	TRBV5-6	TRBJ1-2	TGTGCCAGCTGGCCCGGAGGCCGGAACTATGGCTACACCTTC	CASWPGGRNYGYTF
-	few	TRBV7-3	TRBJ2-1	TGTGCCAGCAGCTTAAGCCCGTACGATGAGCAGTTCTTC	CASSLSPYDEQFF
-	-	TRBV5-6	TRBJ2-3	TGTGCCAGCAGCGTGCTCCGCCCAGATACGCAGTATTTT	CASSVLRPDTQYF
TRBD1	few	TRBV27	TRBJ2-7	TGTGCCAGCAGTTTTTCTGGGACAGGGCCCTACGAGCAGTACTTC	CASSFSGTGPYEQYF
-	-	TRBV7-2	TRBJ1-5	TGTGCCAGCAGCTCACGACCGGGAGGCAATCAGCCCCAGCATTTT	CASSSRPGGNQPQHF
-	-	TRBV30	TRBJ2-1	TGTGCCTGGATGACGGACTCCTACAATGAGCAGTTCTTC	CAWMTDSYNEQFF
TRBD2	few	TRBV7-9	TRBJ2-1	TGTGCCAGCAGCTTAGTGTGGACTAGCGGGTTCAATGAGCAGTTCTTC	CASSLVWTSGFNEQFF
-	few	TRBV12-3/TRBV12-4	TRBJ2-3	TGTGCCAGCAGTTTTGGGGTGACGCAGTATTTT	CASSFGVTQYF
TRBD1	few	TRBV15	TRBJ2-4	TGTGCCACCAGCCCCCGGGACAGGGCTTATGTAAACATTCAGTACTTC	CATSPRDRAYVNIQYF
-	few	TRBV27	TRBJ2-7	TGTGCCAGCCAAGGTCGACCGGCCTACGAGCAGTACTTC	CASQGRPAYEQYF
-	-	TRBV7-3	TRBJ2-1	TGTGCCAGCAGCTTGGGACCCCCGGCCCCCAATGAGCAGTTCTTC	CASSLGPPAPNEQFF
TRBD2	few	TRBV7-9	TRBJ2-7	TGTGCCAGCAGCTTAGGGACTAGCGGGGCCTCCTACGAGCAGTACTTC	CASSLGTSGASYEQYF
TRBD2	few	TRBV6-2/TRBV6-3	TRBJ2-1	TGTGCCAGCAGTCCTTTTGTAGCGGGAGACGAGCAGTTCTTC	CASSPFVAGDEQFF
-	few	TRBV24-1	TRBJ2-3	TGTGCCACCAGCGACGATAGCGGATATACCACAGATACGCAGTATTTT	CATSDDSGYTTDTQYF
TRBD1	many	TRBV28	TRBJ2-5	TGTGCCAGCAGGGGACAGGGTCAAGAGACCCAGTACTTC	CASRGQGQETQYF
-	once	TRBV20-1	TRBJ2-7	TGCAGTGCTGGCTGGAGGGACGAGCAGTACTTC	CSAGWRDEQYF
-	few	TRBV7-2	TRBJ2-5	TGTGCCAGCAGCTTATATTCGGGGTCCCAGTACTTC	CASSLYSGSQYF
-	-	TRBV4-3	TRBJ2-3	TGCGCCAGCAGCCAAACCCGGGAGACTACGCAGTATTTT	CASSQTRETTQYF